The rows below give T cell receptor beta chains drawn from one sample of a study of cytomegalovirus exposure and HLA in healthy donors. Produced via immunoSEQ multiplex PCR; TCRdb's table is partial and in-frame only. The sample lists over 100,000 clones, roughly 67% seen once, with around 8.1% in the top ten. What was sequenced was PBMCs. Receptors originate from a man aged 40-50 years in good health and CMV-seronegative. The CDR3 runs from the conserved cysteine through the conserved F or W. A D gene is named only where the DNA matches it firmly. Clone size appears in some rows only: once, few, many, or a class for an expanded clone.

.	TRBV5-6	.	TRBJ1-4	TGTGCCAGCAGCTTTGGGGGGAATGAAAAACTGTTTTTT	CASSFGGNEKLFF
TRBD2	TRBV7-3	once	TRBJ2-1	TGTGCCAGCAGCTTAGTCAGCGGGGGGCCTAACAATGAGCAGTTCTTC	CASSLVSGGPNNEQFF
.	TRBV5-4	.	TRBJ2-6	TGTGCCAGCACCCTAACCGGGGCCAACGTCCTGACTTTC	CASTLTGANVLTF
TRBD1	TRBV19	.	TRBJ1-5	TGTGCCAGTAGCCGGACAGGGGGCGAAAATCAGCCCCAGCATTTT	CASSRTGGENQPQHF
.	TRBV9	.	TRBJ2-3	TGTGCCAGCATGGGGGGTGCCAGGAGCACAGATACGCAGTATTTT	CASMGGARSTDTQYF
TRBD1	TRBV6-6	.	TRBJ1-5	TGTGCCAGCAGTTACAGCAGGGGGCTTAGTCAGCCCCAGCATTTT	CASSYSRGLSQPQHF
TRBD1	TRBV6-4	.	TRBJ2-7	TGTGCCAGCACCAGGCCCCACAGGGCAGGGGGCCCGAGCTCCTACGAGCAGTACTTC	CASTRPHRAGGPSSYEQYF
TRBD2	TRBV6-5	.	TRBJ2-7	TGTGCCAGCAGGCGGCGGGGGTCCCATCCTTACGAGCAGTACTTC	CASRRRGSHPYEQYF
.	TRBV25-1	few	TRBJ1-5	TGTGCCAGCAGTTGGCAGGGGAATCAGCCCCAGCATTTT	CASSWQGNQPQHF
TRBD2	TRBV7-3	few	TRBJ2-1	TGTGCCAGCAGCTTAAGCGGGGGGTCCTACAATGAGCAGTTCTTC	CASSLSGGSYNEQFF
.	TRBV6-5	.	TRBJ1-5	TGTGCCAGCTCCCGGACAGTGTATCAGCCCCAGCATTTT	CASSRTVYQPQHF
.	TRBV28	.	TRBJ2-1	TGTGCCAGCAGCGGGAATGAGCAGTTCTTC	CASSGNEQFF
TRBD2	TRBV5-1	.	TRBJ2-5	TGCGCCAGCAGCGCTGGACTAGCTCAAGAGACCCAGTACTTC	CASSAGLAQETQYF
TRBD1	TRBV5-1	.	TRBJ1-2	TGCGCCAGCAGCTTAAGGGGACAGGGTGCTAACTATGGCTACACCTTC	CASSLRGQGANYGYTF
TRBD1	TRBV5-6	.	TRBJ1-2	TGTGCCAGCAGCATCGACAGGGGTGTTTATGTGGACTATGGCTACACCTTC	CASSIDRGVYVDYGYTF
TRBD2	TRBV5-1	.	TRBJ2-5	TGCGCCAGCAGCGGCGGGACTAGCGGGGGTTTAGAGACCCAGTACTTC	CASSGGTSGGLETQYF
.	TRBV29-1	.	TRBJ1-2	TGCAGCGTTGGGGGAGGGATGGGCTATGGCTACACCTTC	CSVGGGMGYGYTF
.	TRBV5-5	once	TRBJ1-5	TGTGCCAGCAGCTTGGTCAGGGGCGATCAGCCCCAGCATTTT	CASSLVRGDQPQHF
.	TRBV9	.	TRBJ2-2	TGTGCCAGCAGCGTACAGAACACCGGGGAGCTGTTTTTT	CASSVQNTGELFF
.	TRBV9	.	TRBJ2-7	TGTGCCAGCAGCGCGACAGGTAGGATTAACGAGCAGTACTTC	CASSATGRINEQYF
.	TRBV9	.	TRBJ2-5	TGTGCCAGCAGCTCCAAAGAAGGGGGGGCTAGACAAGAGACCCAGTACTTC	CASSSKEGGARQETQYF
.	TRBV2	.	TRBJ1-1	TGTGCCAGCAGTGAGGAGGGAGAAGGTGTGATGAACACTGAAGCTTTCTTT	CASSEEGEGVMNTEAFF
TRBD1	TRBV11-2	few	TRBJ1-4	TGTGCCAGCAGCCGCGACAGGGGAGAACTGTTTTTT	CASSRDRGELFF
.	TRBV28	.	TRBJ1-1	TGTGCCAGCAGCCTCGGGGGGGACGTTAGGACTGAAGCTTTCTTT	CASSLGGDVRTEAFF
.	TRBV7-9	.	TRBJ1-3	TGTGCCAGCAGCTTGACTGTGACAGGCTCTGGAAACACCATATATTTT	CASSLTVTGSGNTIYF
.	TRBV6-1	few	TRBJ1-2	TGTGCCAGCAGTGAATCGCTAGGCTACACCTTC	CASSESLGYTF
TRBD1	TRBV7-6	.	TRBJ2-7	TGTGCCAGCAGCTTAGAGCCGGGACAGGGAGCCTACGAGCAGTACTTC	CASSLEPGQGAYEQYF
.	TRBV4-1	.	TRBJ1-2	TGCGCCAGCAGCCAAGGAGGGGGAAATAGCTATGGCTACACCTTC	CASSQGGGNSYGYTF
TRBD1	TRBV4-2	.	TRBJ2-7	TGTGCCAGCAGCCAAGGGGACAGTGCCTACGAGCAGTACTTC	CASSQGDSAYEQYF
TRBD2	TRBV5-1	.	TRBJ2-1	TGCGCCAGCAGCGGTTGGACTAGCGGGGGGGCCTACTCCTACAATGAGCAGTTCTTC	CASSGWTSGGAYSYNEQFF
.	TRBV4-3	.	TRBJ2-7	TGCGCCAGCAGCCATCGCCCCGGCTACGAGCAGTACTTC	CASSHRPGYEQYF
.	TRBV7-9	.	TRBJ2-7	TGTGCCAGCAGCCCCGGGACATCCTACTACGAGCAGTACTTC	CASSPGTSYYEQYF
.	TRBV4-3	.	TRBJ1-4	TGCGCCAGCAGCCAAGATTGGGGAGAAAATGAAAAACTGTTTTTT	CASSQDWGENEKLFF
.	TRBV7-9	.	TRBJ2-5	TGTTCCAGCAGCCCTCGAGGTCTCCAAGAGACCCAGTACTTC	CSSSPRGLQETQYF
TRBD1	TRBV5-1	.	TRBJ1-2	TGCGCCAGCAGCTTCCTCGCCTCGACAGGGGGTTTCAATGGCTACACCTTC	CASSFLASTGGFNGYTF
TRBD1	TRBV25-1	.	TRBJ2-7	TGTGCCACCGGACAGGGCGACCACGAGCAGTACTTC	CATGQGDHEQYF
.	TRBV18	.	TRBJ1-1	TGTGCCAGCTCACCCCTGGGAGGACTGCCGCTTATGAACACTGAAGCTTTCTTT	CASSPLGGLPLMNTEAFF
.	TRBV27	once	TRBJ1-1	TGTGCCAGCAGTTTCGATCTAGAAGGGGCTGAAGCTTTCTTT	CASSFDLEGAEAFF
TRBD1	TRBV28	.	TRBJ1-1	TGTGCCAGCAGTTTCGGGCAGGGGGTAGGCGGCACTGAAGCTTTCTTT	CASSFGQGVGGTEAFF
TRBD2	TRBV13	.	TRBJ2-3	TGTGCCAGCAGCCCCCGGGGTACTAGCGGCACAGATACGCAGTATTTT	CASSPRGTSGTDTQYF
TRBD1	TRBV5-4	.	TRBJ1-2	TGTGCCAGCAGCTTTATGGGACAGGGCTTCAACTATGGCTACACCTTC	CASSFMGQGFNYGYTF
TRBD1	TRBV29-1	.	TRBJ2-7	TGCAGCGTTGTTGGACAGGGCTACGAGCAGTACTTC	CSVVGQGYEQYF
.	TRBV6-1	.	TRBJ2-4	TGTGCCAGCAGTGTAACGGGGGGCTTCGACAAAAACATTCAGTACTTC	CASSVTGGFDKNIQYF
.	TRBV6-5	few	TRBJ1-5	TGTGCCAGCAGTCGACGGAGTGGGGGGGGGCCCCAGCATTTT	CASSRRSGGGPQHF
.	TRBV9	.	TRBJ1-2	TGTGCCAGCAGCGCCTTGGGGCTGCTGGGCTATGGCTACCCCTTC	CASSALGLLGYGYPF
.	TRBV7-6	few	TRBJ1-6	TGTGCCAGCAGCTTAGGGGCTACCTATAATTCACCCCTCCACTTT	CASSLGATYNSPLHF
.	TRBV5-1	.	TRBJ2-1	TGCGCCAGCAGCCCAGAGCGGACCTACAATGAGCAGTTCTTC	CASSPERTYNEQFF
.	TRBV6-5	.	TRBJ1-1	TGTGCCAGCAGTTACTCGAGGGGAGGGAACACTGAAGCTTTCTTT	CASSYSRGGNTEAFF
TRBD1	TRBV2	few	TRBJ2-7	TGTGCCAGCGAACGGATACAGGGGGTGGTCGAGCAGTACTTC	CASERIQGVVEQYF
.	TRBV19	.	TRBJ1-1	TGTGCCAGTAGTATACCCCGGGGGGGGATGAACACTGAAGCTTTCTTT	CASSIPRGGMNTEAFF
.	TRBV7-7	few	TRBJ2-3	TGTGCTAGCAGCTTAGATCGGGGAGATACGCAGTATTTT	CASSLDRGDTQYF
.	TRBV19	.	TRBJ2-7	TGTGCCAGTAGTATGGGATTGGGGGGGCCTTTCTACGAGCAGTACTTC	CASSMGLGGPFYEQYF
.	TRBV5-5	.	TRBJ2-1	TGTGCCAGCAGCTTCCAGCGGTACAATGAGCAGTTCTTC	CASSFQRYNEQFF
.	TRBV4-3	.	TRBJ2-6	TGCGCCAGCAGCCAAGATCCCCCGACAAGCTCTGGGGCCAACGTCCTGACTTTC	CASSQDPPTSSGANVLTF
TRBD1	TRBV7-6	.	TRBJ2-7	TGTGCCAGCAGCTTAGAAGAGGGGGCGATCTACGAGCAGTACTTC	CASSLEEGAIYEQYF
TRBD2	TRBV10-2	once	TRBJ2-2	TGCGCCAGCAGTGAGTTGCTAGCGGGTCATCTTACCGGGGAGCTGTTTTTT	CASSELLAGHLTGELFF
TRBD2	TRBV7-2	.	TRBJ2-2	TGTGCCAGCAGAATAGCGGGGGGGAACACCGGGGAGCTGTTTTTT	CASRIAGGNTGELFF
.	TRBV7-2	.	TRBJ1-4	TGTGCCAGCAGCATTTCACAGGGTTGGGAACTGTTTTTT	CASSISQGWELFF
.	TRBV5-1	few	TRBJ1-5	TGCGCCAGCAGCTTGACAGGTTCCTACAATCAGCCCCAGCATTTT	CASSLTGSYNQPQHF
.	TRBV6-5	.	TRBJ1-3	TGTGCCAGCAGGCTAGGCCACTCTGGAAACACCATATATTTT	CASRLGHSGNTIYF